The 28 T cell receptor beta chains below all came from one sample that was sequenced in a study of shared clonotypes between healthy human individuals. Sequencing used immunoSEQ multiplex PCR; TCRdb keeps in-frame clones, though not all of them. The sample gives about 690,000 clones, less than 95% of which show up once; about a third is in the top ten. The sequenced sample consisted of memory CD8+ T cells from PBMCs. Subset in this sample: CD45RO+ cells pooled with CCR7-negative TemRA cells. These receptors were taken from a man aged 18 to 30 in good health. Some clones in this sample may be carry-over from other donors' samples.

CDR3 DNA: TGTGCCAGCAGCTCCAGACAGGGCCCTGAAGCTTTCTTT. It specifies CASSSRQGPEAFF. The J gene is TRBJ1-1, the V gene TRBV5-5; the match to TRBD1 covers 7 bases. V was pared by 3 bases and J by 6 bases, with 5 bases of the junction left unmatched. The CDR3 spans 13 residues. Germline V lookup: CDR1 SGHKS, CDR2 YYEKEE (reference sequence).

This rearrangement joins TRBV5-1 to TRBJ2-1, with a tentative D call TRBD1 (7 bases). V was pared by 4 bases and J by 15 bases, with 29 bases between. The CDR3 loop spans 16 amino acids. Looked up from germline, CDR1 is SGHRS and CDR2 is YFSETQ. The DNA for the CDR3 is TGCGCCAGCAGCCAACACCGGGACAGCGGGCCCCACCGGCGGTTCTTC. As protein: CASSQHRDSGPHRRFF.

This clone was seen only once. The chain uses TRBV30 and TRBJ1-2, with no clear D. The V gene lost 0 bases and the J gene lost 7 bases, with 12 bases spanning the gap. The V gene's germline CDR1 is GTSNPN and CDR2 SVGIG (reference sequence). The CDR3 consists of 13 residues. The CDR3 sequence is CAWSVLSEAGYTF. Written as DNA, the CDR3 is TGTGCCTGGAGTGTACTATCAGAAGCTGGCTACACCTTC.

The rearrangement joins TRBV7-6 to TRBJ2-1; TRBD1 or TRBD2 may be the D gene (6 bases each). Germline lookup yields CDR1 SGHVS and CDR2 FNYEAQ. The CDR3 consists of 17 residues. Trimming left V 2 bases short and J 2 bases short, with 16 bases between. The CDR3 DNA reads TGTGCCAGCAGCTTAACTCCTCACAGGGAGGCCTACAATGAGCAGTTCTTC. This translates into CASSLTPHREAYNEQFF.

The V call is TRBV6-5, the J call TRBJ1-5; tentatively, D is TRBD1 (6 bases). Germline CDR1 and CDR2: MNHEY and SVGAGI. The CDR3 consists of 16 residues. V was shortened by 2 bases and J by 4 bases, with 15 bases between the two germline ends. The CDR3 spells CASSYATGTNNQPQHF. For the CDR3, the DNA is TGTGCCAGCAGTTACGCCACCGGGACAAATAATCAGCCCCAGCATTTT.

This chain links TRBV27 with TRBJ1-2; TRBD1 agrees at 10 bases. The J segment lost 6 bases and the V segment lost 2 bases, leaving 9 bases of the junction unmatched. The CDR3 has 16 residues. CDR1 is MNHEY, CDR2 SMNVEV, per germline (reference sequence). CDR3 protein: CASSLMGQGTWDGYTF. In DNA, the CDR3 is TGTGCCAGCAGTTTAATGGGACAGGGGACCTGGGATGGCTACACCTTC.

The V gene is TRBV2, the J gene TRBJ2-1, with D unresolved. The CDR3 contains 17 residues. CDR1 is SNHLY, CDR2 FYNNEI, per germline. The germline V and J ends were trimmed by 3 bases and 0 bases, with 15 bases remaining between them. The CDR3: CASSDGAGPSSYNEQFF. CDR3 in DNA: TGTGCCAGCAGTGATGGCGCAGGACCCAGCTCCTACAATGAGCAGTTCTTC. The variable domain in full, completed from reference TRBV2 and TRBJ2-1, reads EPEVTQTPSHQVTQMGQEVILRCVPISNHLYFYWYRQILGQKVEFLVSFYNNEISEKSEIFDDQFSVERPDGSNFTLKIRSTKLEDSAMYFCASSDGAGPSSYNEQFFGPGTRLTVL.

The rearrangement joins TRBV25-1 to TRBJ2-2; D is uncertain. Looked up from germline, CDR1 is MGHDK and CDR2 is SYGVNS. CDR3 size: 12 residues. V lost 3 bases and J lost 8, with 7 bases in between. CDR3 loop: CASSESFGELFF. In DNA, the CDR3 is TGTGCCAGCAGTGAGTCTTTTGGGGAGCTGTTTTTT.

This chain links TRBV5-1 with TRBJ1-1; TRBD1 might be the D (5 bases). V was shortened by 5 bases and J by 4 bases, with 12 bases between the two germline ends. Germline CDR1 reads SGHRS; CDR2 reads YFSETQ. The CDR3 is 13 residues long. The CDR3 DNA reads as TGCGCCAGCAGACCGGGGGATCGCACTGAAGCTTTCTTT. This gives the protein CASRPGDRTEAFF.

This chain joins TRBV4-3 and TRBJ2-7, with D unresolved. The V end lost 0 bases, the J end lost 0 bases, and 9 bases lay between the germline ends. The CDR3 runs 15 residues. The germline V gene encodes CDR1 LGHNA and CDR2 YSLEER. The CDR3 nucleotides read TGCGCCAGCAGCCAAGATTCCACGGTCTCCTACGAGCAGTACTTC. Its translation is CASSQDSTVSYEQYF.

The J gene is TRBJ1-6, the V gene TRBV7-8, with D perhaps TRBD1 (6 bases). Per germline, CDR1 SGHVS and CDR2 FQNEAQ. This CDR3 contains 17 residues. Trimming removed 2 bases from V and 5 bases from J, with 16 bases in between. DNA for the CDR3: TGTGCCAGCAGCTTAACGGCGTGGACAGCCGATAATTCACCCCTCCACTTT. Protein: CASSLTAWTADNSPLHF.

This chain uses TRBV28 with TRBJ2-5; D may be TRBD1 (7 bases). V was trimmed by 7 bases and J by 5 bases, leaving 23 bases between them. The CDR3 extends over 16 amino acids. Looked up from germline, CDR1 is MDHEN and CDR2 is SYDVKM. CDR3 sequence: CASIQTGRGDSETQYF. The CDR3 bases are TGTGCCAGCATTCAGACAGGCAGGGGGGATTCGGAGACCCAGTACTTC.

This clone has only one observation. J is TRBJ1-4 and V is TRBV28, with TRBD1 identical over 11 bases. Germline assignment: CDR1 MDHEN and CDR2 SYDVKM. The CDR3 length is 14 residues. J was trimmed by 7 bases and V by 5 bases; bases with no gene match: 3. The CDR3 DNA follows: TGTGCCAGCAGTACCGGGACAGGGGGTGAAAAACTGTTTTTT. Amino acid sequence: CASSTGTGGEKLFF.

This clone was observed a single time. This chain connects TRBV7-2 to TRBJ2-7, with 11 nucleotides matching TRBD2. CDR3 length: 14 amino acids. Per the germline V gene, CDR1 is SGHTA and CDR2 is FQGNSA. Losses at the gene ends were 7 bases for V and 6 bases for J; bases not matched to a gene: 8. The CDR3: CASTQLAGAVEQYF. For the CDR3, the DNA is TGTGCCAGCACCCAACTAGCGGGAGCTGTCGAGCAGTACTTC.

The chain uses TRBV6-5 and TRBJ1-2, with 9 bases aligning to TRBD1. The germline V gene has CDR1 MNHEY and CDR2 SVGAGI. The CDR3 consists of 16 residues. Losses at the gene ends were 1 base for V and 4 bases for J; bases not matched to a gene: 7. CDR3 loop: CASSYFPTTGGYGYTF. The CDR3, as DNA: TGTGCCAGCAGTTACTTCCCGACGACAGGGGGCTATGGCTACACCTTC.

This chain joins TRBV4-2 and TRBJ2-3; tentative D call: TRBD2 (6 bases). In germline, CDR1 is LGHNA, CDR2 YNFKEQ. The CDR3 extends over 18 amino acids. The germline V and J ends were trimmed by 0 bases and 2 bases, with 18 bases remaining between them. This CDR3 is CASSQDPPRDLNTDTQYF. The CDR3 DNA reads TGTGCCAGCAGCCAAGATCCCCCGCGGGACCTTAACACAGATACGCAGTATTTT.

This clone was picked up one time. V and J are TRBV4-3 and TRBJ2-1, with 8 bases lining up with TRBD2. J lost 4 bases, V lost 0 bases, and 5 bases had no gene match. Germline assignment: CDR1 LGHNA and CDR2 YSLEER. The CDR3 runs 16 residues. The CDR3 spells CASSQDRRLAYNEQFF. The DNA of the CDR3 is TGCGCCAGCAGCCAAGATCGCAGACTAGCGTACAATGAGCAGTTCTTC.

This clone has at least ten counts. This chain's CDR3 is CASSPDRTSGSRNEQFF. In DNA, the CDR3 is TGCGCCAGCAGCCCCGACAGGACTAGCGGGAGCCGGAATGAGCAGTTCTTC. V and J are TRBV4-3 and TRBJ2-1; 13 bases are a match to TRBD2. J lost 7 bases, V lost 4 bases, and 10 bases had no gene match. The CDR3 covers 17 residues. CDR1 is LGHNA and CDR2 is YSLEER in the germline V gene.

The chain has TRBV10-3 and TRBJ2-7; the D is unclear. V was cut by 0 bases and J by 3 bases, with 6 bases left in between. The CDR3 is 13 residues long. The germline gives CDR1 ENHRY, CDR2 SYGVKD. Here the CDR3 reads CAISESQVYEQYF. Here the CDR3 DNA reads TGTGCCATCAGTGAGTCGCAAGTCTACGAGCAGTACTTC.

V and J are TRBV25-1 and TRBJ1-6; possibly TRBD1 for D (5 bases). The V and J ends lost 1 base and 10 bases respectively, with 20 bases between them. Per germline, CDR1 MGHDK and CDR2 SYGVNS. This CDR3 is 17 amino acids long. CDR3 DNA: TGTGCCAGCAGTGAATCATGGCAGCGCCCAAGGGGCTCACCCCTCCACTTT. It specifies CASSESWQRPRGSPLHF.

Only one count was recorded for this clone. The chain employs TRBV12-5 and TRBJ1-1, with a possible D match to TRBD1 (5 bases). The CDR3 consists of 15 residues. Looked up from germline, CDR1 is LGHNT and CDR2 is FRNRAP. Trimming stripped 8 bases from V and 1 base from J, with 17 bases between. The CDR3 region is CASRGNPTANTEAFF. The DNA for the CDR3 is TGTGCTAGTCGGGGCAATCCTACTGCGAACACTGAAGCTTTCTTT.

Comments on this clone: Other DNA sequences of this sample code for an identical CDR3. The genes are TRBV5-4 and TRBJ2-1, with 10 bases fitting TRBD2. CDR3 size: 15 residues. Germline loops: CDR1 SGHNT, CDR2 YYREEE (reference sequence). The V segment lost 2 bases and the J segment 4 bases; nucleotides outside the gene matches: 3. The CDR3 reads CASSLPSGRYNEQFF. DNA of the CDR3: TGTGCCAGCAGCTTACCTAGCGGGAGATACAATGAGCAGTTCTTC. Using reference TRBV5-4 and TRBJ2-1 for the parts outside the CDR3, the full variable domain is ETGVTQSPTHLIKTRGQQVTLRCSSQSGHNTVSWYQQALGQGPQFIFQYYREEENGRGNFPPRFSGLQFPNYSSELNVNALELDDSALYLCASSLPSGRYNEQFFGPGTRLTVL.

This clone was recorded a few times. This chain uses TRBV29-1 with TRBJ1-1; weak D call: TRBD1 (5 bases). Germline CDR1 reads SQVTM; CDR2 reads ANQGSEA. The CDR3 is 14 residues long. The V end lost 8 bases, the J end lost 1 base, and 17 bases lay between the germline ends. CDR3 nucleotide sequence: TGCAGCTCACGGGTCAGGGACGGGAACACTGAAGCTTTCTTT. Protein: CSSRVRDGNTEAFF.

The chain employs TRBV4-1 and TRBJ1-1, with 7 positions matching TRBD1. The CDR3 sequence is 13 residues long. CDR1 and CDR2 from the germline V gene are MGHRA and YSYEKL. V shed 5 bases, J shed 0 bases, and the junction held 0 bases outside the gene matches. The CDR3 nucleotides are TGCGCCAGCAGCGGGACAGTGAACACTGAAGCTTTCTTT. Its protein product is CASSGTVNTEAFF.

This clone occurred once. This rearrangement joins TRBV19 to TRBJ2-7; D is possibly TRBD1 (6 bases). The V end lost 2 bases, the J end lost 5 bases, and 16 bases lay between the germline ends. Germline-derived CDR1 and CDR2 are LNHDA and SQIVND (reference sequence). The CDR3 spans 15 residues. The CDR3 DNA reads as TGTGCCAGTAGTATACGGGGCCCTGGGGGCCACGAGCAGTACTTC. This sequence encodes CASSIRGPGGHEQYF. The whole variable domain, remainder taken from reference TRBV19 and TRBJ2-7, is DGGITQSPKYLFRKEGQNVTLSCEQNLNHDAMYWYRQDPGQGLRLIYYSQIVNDFQKGDIAEGYSVSREKKESFPLTVTSAQKNPTAFYLCASSIRGPGGHEQYFGPGTRLTVT.

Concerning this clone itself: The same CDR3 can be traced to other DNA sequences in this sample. DNA for the CDR3: TGTGCCAGCAGTTTCGCAGACTCCTACGAGCAGTACTTC. This gives the protein CASSFADSYEQYF. J is TRBJ2-7 and V is TRBV28; D gene ambiguous. The germline CDR1 and CDR2 sequences are MDHEN and SYDVKM. The CDR3 covers 13 residues. V was clipped by 3 bases and J by 0 bases, with 6 bases between them. Full variable domain (rest looked up from reference TRBV28 and TRBJ2-7): DVKVTQSSRYLVKRTGEKVFLECVQDMDHENMFWYRQDPGLGLRLIYFSYDVKMKEKGDIPEGYSVSREKKERFSLILESASTNQTSMYLCASSFADSYEQYFGPGTRLTVT.

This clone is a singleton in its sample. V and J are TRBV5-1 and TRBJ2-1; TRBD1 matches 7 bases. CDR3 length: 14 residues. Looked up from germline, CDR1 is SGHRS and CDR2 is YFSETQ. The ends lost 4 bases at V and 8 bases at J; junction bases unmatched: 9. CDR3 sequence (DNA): TGCGCCAGCAGCGAGACAGGGATCGGCGATGAGCAGTTCTTC. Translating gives CASSETGIGDEQFF. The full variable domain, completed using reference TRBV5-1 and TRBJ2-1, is KAGVTQTPRYLIKTRGQQVTLSCSPISGHRSVSWYQQTPGQGLQFLFEYFSETQRNKGNFPGRFSGRQFSNSRSEMNVSTLELGDSALYLCASSETGIGDEQFFGPGTRLTVL.

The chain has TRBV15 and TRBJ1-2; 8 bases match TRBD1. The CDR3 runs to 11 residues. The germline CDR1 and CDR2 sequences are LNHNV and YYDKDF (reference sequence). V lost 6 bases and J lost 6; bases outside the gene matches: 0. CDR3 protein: CATRQGDGYTF. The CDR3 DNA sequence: TGTGCCACCAGACAGGGGGATGGCTACACCTTC.